A single sample gave rise to the 24 T cell receptor beta chains below, sequenced in a study of OX40 agonist ivuxolimab in advanced cancers. TCRdb's copy holds only in-frame clones and misses some; the assay was immunoSEQ multiplex PCR. Of tens of thousands of clones in the sample, 82% were seen once. The sample in question was CD4+ or CD8+ T cells sorted from blood, obtained in a trial of the OX40 agonist ivuxolimab. These receptors all come from an adult with an advanced solid tumor such as melanoma, head and neck, liver or kidney cancer.

The chain links TRBV14 to TRBJ2-7; D is ambiguous. The CDR3 runs to 14 residues. The V end lost 3 bases, the J end lost 3 bases, and 12 bases lay between the germline ends. Germline V gene data show CDR1 as SGHDN and CDR2 as FVKESK. CDR3 nucleotide sequence: TGTGCCAGCAGCCATCGGGCAGAACTCTACGAGCAGTACTTC. It translates to CASSHRAELYEQYF.

The chain links TRBV10-3 to TRBJ2-7; the D gene is possibly TRBD1 (6 bases). Trimming stripped 7 bases from V and 0 bases from J, with 7 bases between. Germline CDR1 is ENHRY and CDR2 is SYGVKD. CDR3 length: 12 residues. The CDR3 sequence: CAIKDSSYEQYF. The CDR3 DNA is TGTGCCATCAAGGACAGCTCCTACGAGCAGTACTTC.

The V call is TRBV7-9, the J call TRBJ2-7, with 7 bases lining up with TRBD1. The V gene's germline CDR1 is SEHNR and CDR2 FQNEAQ (reference sequence). CDR3 length: 17 amino acids. V was clipped by 0 bases and J by 3 bases; unmatched bases: 11. The CDR3: CASSLADTGAPHYEQYF. The DNA for the CDR3 is TGTGCCAGCAGCTTAGCGGATACAGGGGCGCCTCACTACGAGCAGTACTTC.

Note on this clone: An end of the junction does not agree with germline; a read error may underlie this. Other nucleotide sequences from this sample produce the same CDR3. This chain joins TRBV7-9 and TRBJ1-1; no reliable D call. The CDR3 extends over 13 amino acids. Per germline, CDR1 SEHNR and CDR2 FQNEAQ (reference sequence). The CDR3 protein is CASSSWPNTEAFF. The CDR3 nucleotides read TGTGCCAGCAGCTCCTGGCCGAACACTGAGGCTTTCTTT. The full variable domain, completed using reference TRBV7-9 and TRBJ1-1, is DTGVSQNPRHKITKRGQNVTFRCDPISEHNRLYWYRQTLGQGPEFLTYFQNEAQLEKSRLLSDRFSAERPKGSFSTLEIQRTEQGDSAMYLCASSSWPNTEAFFGQGTRLTVV.

A few counts support this clone. This chain joins TRBV4-1 and TRBJ1-2, with unresolved D. V was pared by 1 base and J by 3 bases, with 9 bases between. From germline, CDR1 is MGHRA and CDR2 YSYEKL. The CDR3 is made up of 14 amino acids. The DNA of the CDR3 is TGCGCCAGCAGCCAAGCCCAAAGGGACTATGGCTACACCTTC. This sequence encodes CASSQAQRDYGYTF.

This clone was counted once. V usage is TRBV15 and J usage is TRBJ2-1, with unresolved D. The CDR3 totals 16 residues. Germline loops: CDR1 LNHNV, CDR2 YYDKDF (reference sequence). The V end was cut by 0 bases, the J end by 2 bases, with 11 bases between. The CDR3 region has the DNA TGTGCCACCAGCAGAGATCGTATCTCTGCCTACAATGAGCAGTTCTTC. This encodes CATSRDRISAYNEQFF.

This rearrangement joins TRBV4-3 to TRBJ2-7, with 8 bases aligning to TRBD1. V lost 4 bases and J lost 2; bases outside the gene matches: 7. Per germline, CDR1 LGHNA and CDR2 YSLEER. This CDR3 is 15 amino acids long. CDR3 residues: CASSRRQGSTYEQYF. DNA of the CDR3: TGCGCCAGCAGCCGGAGACAGGGGTCGACCTACGAGCAGTACTTC.

Only one count was recorded for this clone. J is TRBJ1-1 and V is TRBV19, with D perhaps matching TRBD1 (6 bases). V was clipped by 4 bases and J by 5 bases, with 14 bases between them. CDR3 length equals 14 residues. Germline V CDR1 and CDR2: LNHDA, SQIVND (reference sequence). The CDR3, as DNA: TGTGCCAGTAGTACAACAGGGTGGGTTACTGAAGCTTTCTTT. It translates to CASSTTGWVTEAFF.

The table lists this clone with many counts. This chain uses TRBV7-9 with TRBJ1-2; D gene unclear. V lost 6 bases, J lost 4 bases, and 12 bases lay in between. There are 13 residues in the CDR3. The germline gives CDR1 SEHNR, CDR2 FQNEAQ (reference sequence). The CDR3 coding sequence is TGTGCCAGCAGACCTGACGGAGGCTATGGCTACACCTTC. Amino acid sequence: CASRPDGGYGYTF.

The V gene is TRBV2, the J gene TRBJ2-2; D is ambiguous. V dropped 4 bases and J dropped 6 bases, with 9 bases sitting between them. CDR3 size: 13 residues. CDR1 and CDR2 from the germline V gene are SNHLY and FYNNEI. The CDR3 here is CASSGIVAGELFF. DNA of the CDR3: TGTGCCAGCAGTGGGATAGTCGCCGGGGAGCTGTTTTTT.

The gene calls are TRBV7-6 and TRBJ1-1; unclear D gene. With 6 bases removed from V and 4 bases from J, the gap between germline ends came to 15 bases. The CDR3 has 14 amino acids. Germline CDR1 SGHVS, CDR2 FNYEAQ. The CDR3 loop reads CASSLGPKGTEAFF. In nucleotides, the CDR3 is TGTGCCAGCAGTCTGGGCCCCAAGGGCACTGAAGCTTTCTTT.

The V gene is TRBV7-8, the J gene TRBJ1-1; D is uncertain. This CDR3 comprises 16 residues. V lost 2 bases, J lost 0 bases, and 13 bases lay in between. Per germline, CDR1 SGHVS and CDR2 FQNEAQ. The CDR3 sequence: CASSLIPQNMNTEAFF. The CDR3 region has the DNA TGTGCCAGCAGCTTAATTCCCCAGAACATGAACACTGAAGCTTTCTTT.

This sequence joins TRBV20-1 and TRBJ1-2; D remains unclear. Germline V lookup: CDR1 DFQATT, CDR2 SNEGSKA (reference sequence). This CDR3 region has 11 residues. The V and J ends lost 3 bases and 5 bases respectively, with 7 bases between them. The CDR3 sequence is CSASIYYGYTF. CDR3 DNA: TGCAGTGCTAGTATCTATTATGGCTACACCTTC.

V is TRBV6-1 and J is TRBJ1-1; the D is unclear. CDR3 length: 12 amino acids. Germline V gene lookup returns CDR1 MNHNS and CDR2 SASEGT. V gave up 8 bases and J gave up 3 bases, with 10 bases separating them. DNA for the CDR3: TGTGCCAGCTCTCAAGGTTACACTGAAGCTTTCTTT. It encodes CASSQGYTEAFF.

The V call is TRBV10-3, the J call TRBJ1-2; no definite D call. V lost 3 bases and J 0 bases, leaving 8 bases between the germline ends. Germline lookup yields CDR1 ENHRY and CDR2 SYGVKD. This CDR3 comprises 14 residues. Here the CDR3 DNA reads TGTGCCATCAGTGATAAAGGGACTAACTATGGCTACACCTTC. Translated, it gives CAISDKGTNYGYTF.

The rearrangement joins TRBV15 to TRBJ1-4; D is unclear. Germline V gene data show CDR1 as LNHNV and CDR2 as YYDKDF (reference sequence). V was clipped by 3 bases and J by 7 bases, with 12 bases between them. The length of the CDR3 is 14 residues. CDR3 amino acids: CATSRGGLGEKLFF. As DNA, the CDR3 is TGTGCCACCAGCAGGGGAGGGCTTGGTGAAAAACTGTTTTTT.

V is TRBV7-9 and J is TRBJ2-1; D is perhaps TRBD2 (6 bases). Germline V gene data show CDR1 as SEHNR and CDR2 as FQNEAQ (reference sequence). The length of the CDR3 is 14 residues. Between the trimmed V and J ends, which lost 7 bases and 9 bases, there was a span of 19 bases. In nucleotides, the CDR3 is TGTGCCAGCATTTGGGGCACCCCGGAGGGTGAGCAGTTCTTC. Amino acids: CASIWGTPEGEQFF.

The V call is TRBV7-2, the J call TRBJ2-1; D possibly corresponds to TRBD2 (5 bases). With 1 base removed from V and 4 bases from J, the gap between germline ends came to 17 bases. The CDR3 contains 17 residues. Germline CDR1 and CDR2: SGHTA and FQGNSA. CDR3 in DNA: TGTGCCAGCAGCTTAGGTGAGCGGACGAAGCGGTACAATGAGCAGTTCTTC. Its protein product is CASSLGERTKRYNEQFF.

The rearrangement joins TRBV5-5 to TRBJ1-2; D is ambiguous. V was shortened by 4 bases and J by 7 bases, with 17 bases between the two germline ends. The CDR3 has 14 amino acids. The germline CDR1 and CDR2 sequences are SGHKS and YYEKEE (reference sequence). CDR3 nucleotides: TGTGCCAGCAGCCCGGTCTCGACGGGAGGTGGCTACACCTTC. This translates into CASSPVSTGGGYTF.

The chain combines TRBV6-5 with TRBJ2-3, with 7 bases aligning to TRBD1. This CDR3 contains 15 residues. The germline gives CDR1 MNHEY, CDR2 SVGAGI. J was trimmed by 7 bases and V by 0 bases; bases with no gene match: 7. CDR3 DNA: TGTGCCAGCAGTTACTCGGGACAGCCGGTTAATACGCAGTATTTT. This translates into CASSYSGQPVNTQYF.

The chain is built from TRBV7-2 and TRBJ2-1; D is unresolved. This CDR3 comprises 17 residues. V lost 2 bases, J lost 0 bases, and 14 bases lay in between. Looked up from germline, CDR1 is SGHTA and CDR2 is FQGNSA. This CDR3 is CASSLLFGSSSYNEQFF. In nucleotides, the CDR3 is TGTGCCAGCAGCTTATTGTTCGGTTCGAGCTCCTACAATGAGCAGTTCTTC.

This chain joins TRBV7-8 and TRBJ2-7, with 7 bases lining up with TRBD1. CDR3 size: 14 residues. Trimming at V came to 7 bases and at J to 0 bases, leaving 6 bases not matched to a gene. In germline, CDR1 is SGHVS, CDR2 FQNEAQ. CDR3 in amino acids: CASTKDRTSYEQYF. Here the CDR3 DNA reads TGTGCCAGCACCAAGGACAGGACCTCCTACGAGCAGTACTTC.

The gene calls are TRBV29-1 and TRBJ2-2; D is possibly TRBD1 (6 bases). The germline V and J ends were trimmed by 4 bases and 4 bases, with 10 bases remaining between them. Germline lookup yields CDR1 SQVTM and CDR2 ANQGSEA. This CDR3 spans 13 amino acids. The DNA of the CDR3 is TGCAGCGTTGGTGTGGGGGCCACCGGGGAGCTGTTTTTT. Amino acid sequence: CSVGVGATGELFF.

The gene calls are TRBV27 and TRBJ2-7; TRBD2 matches 13 bases. Germline lookup yields CDR1 MNHEY and CDR2 SMNVEV (reference sequence). The CDR3 is 17 residues long. Trimming at V came to 2 bases and at J to 5 bases, leaving 9 bases not matched to a gene. The DNA of the CDR3 is TGTGCCAGCAGTTTAACCGTCGGACTAGCGGGAGTTGACGAGCAGTACTTC. It encodes CASSLTVGLAGVDEQYF.